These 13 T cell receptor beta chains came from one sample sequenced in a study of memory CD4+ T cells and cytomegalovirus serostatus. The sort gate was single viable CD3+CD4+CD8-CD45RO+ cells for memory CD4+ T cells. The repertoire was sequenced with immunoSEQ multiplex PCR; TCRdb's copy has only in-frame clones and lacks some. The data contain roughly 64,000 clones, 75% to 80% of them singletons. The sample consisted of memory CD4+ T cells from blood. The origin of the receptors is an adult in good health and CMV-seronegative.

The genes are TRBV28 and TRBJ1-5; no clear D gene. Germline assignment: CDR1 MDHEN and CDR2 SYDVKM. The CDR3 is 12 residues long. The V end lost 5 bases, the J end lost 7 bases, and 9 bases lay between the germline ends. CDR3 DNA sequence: TGTGCCAGCAGTCCCCTTGACCAGCCCCAGCATTTT. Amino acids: CASSPLDQPQHF.

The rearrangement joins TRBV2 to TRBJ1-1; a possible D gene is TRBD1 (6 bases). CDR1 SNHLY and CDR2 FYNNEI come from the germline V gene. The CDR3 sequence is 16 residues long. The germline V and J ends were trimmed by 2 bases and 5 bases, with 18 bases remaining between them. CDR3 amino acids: CASSEWGIQGGTEAFF. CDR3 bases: TGTGCCAGCAGTGAATGGGGTATACAGGGAGGAACTGAAGCTTTCTTT. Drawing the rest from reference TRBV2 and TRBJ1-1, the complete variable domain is EPEVTQTPSHQVTQMGQEVILRCVPISNHLYFYWYRQILGQKVEFLVSFYNNEISEKSEIFDDQFSVERPDGSNFTLKIRSTKLEDSAMYFCASSEWGIQGGTEAFFGQGTRLTVV.

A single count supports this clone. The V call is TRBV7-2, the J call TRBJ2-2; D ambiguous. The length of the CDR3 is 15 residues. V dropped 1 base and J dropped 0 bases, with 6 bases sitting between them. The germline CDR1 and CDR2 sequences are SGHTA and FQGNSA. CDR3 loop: CASSLGLANTGELFF. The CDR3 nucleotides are TGTGCCAGCAGCTTAGGCCTAGCGAACACCGGGGAGCTGTTTTTT.

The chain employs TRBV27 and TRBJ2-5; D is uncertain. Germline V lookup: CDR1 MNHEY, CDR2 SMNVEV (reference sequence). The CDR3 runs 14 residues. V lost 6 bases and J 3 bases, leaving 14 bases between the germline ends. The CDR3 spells CASSLGPLKETQYF. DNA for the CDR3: TGTGCCAGCAGCCTAGGCCCACTAAAAGAGACCCAGTACTTC.

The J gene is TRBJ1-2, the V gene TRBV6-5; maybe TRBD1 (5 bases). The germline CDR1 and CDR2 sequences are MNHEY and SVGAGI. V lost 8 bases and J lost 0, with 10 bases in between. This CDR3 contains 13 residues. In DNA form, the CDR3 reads TGTGCCAGCTCGCCAGGGACTAACTATGGCTACACCTTC. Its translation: CASSPGTNYGYTF.

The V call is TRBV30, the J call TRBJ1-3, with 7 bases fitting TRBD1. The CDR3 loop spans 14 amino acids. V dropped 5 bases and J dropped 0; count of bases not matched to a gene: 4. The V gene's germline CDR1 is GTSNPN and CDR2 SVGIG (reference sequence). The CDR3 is CAWVRQGSGNTIYF. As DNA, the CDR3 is TGTGCCTGGGTCAGACAGGGCTCTGGAAACACCATATATTTT.

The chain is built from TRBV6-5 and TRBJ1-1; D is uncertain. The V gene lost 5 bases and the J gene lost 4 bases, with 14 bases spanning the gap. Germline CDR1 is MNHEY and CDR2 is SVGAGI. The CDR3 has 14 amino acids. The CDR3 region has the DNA TGTGCCAGCAGTCCAAGCGGCGGACGCACTGAAGCTTTCTTT. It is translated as CASSPSGGRTEAFF.

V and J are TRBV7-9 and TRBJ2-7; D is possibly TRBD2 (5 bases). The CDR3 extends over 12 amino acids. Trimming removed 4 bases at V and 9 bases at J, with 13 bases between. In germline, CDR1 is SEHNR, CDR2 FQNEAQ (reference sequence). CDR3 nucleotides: TGTGCCAGCAGCTCCTACCCGGGGTCGCAGTACTTC. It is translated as CASSSYPGSQYF.

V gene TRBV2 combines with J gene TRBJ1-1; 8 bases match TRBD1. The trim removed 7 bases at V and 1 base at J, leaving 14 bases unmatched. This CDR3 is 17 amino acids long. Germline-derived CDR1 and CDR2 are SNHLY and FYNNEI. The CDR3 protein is CASTQTDRVRANTEAFF. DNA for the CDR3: TGTGCCAGCACCCAGACGGACAGGGTGCGGGCGAACACTGAAGCTTTCTTT.

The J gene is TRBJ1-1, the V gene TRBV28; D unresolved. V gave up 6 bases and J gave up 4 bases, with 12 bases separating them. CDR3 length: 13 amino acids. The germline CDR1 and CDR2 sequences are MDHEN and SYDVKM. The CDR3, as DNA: TGTGCCAGCAGCCCACCTGTGAGCACTGAAGCTTTCTTT. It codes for CASSPPVSTEAFF. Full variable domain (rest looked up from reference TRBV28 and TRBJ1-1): DVKVTQSSRYLVKRTGEKVFLECVQDMDHENMFWYRQDPGLGLRLIYFSYDVKMKEKGDIPEGYSVSREKKERFSLILESASTNQTSMYLCASSPPVSTEAFFGQGTRLTVV.

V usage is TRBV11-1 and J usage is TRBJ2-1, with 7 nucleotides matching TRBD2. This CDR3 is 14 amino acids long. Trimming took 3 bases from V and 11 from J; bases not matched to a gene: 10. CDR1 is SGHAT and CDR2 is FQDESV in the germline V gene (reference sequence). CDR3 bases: TGTGCCAGCAGCTTCCCTGGGGGGGAAGTTAAGCAGTTCTTC. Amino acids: CASSFPGGEVKQFF.

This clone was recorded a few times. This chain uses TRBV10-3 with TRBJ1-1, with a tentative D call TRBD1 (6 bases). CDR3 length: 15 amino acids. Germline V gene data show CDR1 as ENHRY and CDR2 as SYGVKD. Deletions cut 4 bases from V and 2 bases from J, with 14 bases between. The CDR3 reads CAISGPGRGNTEAFF. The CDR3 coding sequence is TGTGCCATCAGTGGACCAGGCAGGGGAAACACTGAAGCTTTCTTT.

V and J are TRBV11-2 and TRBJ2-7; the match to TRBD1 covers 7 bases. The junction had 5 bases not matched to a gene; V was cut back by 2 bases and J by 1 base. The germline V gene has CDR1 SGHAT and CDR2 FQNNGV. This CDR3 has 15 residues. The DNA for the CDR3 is TGTGCCAGCAGCTTATCCGGGACAGAGTCCTACGAGCAGTACTTC. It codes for CASSLSGTESYEQYF. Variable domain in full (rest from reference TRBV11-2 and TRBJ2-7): EAGVAQSPRYKIIEKRQSVAFWCNPISGHATLYWYQQILGQGPKLLIQFQNNGVVDDSQLPKDRFSAERLKGVDSTLKIQPAKLEDSAVYLCASSLSGTESYEQYFGPGTRLTVT.